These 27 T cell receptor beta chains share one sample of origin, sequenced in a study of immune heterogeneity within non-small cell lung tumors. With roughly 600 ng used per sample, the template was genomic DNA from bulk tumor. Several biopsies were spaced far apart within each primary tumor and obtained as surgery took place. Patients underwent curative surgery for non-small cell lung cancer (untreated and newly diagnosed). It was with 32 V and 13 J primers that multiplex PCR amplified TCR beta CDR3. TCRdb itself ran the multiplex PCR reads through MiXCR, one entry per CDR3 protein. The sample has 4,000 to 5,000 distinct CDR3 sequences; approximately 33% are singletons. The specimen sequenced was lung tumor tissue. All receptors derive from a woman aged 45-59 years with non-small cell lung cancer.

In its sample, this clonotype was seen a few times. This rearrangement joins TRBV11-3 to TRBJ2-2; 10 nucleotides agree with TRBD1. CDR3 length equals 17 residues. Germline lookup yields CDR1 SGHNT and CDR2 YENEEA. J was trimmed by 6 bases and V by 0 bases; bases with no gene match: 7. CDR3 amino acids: CASSLEFTGQGAGELFF. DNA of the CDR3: TGTGCCAGCAGCTTAGAGTTTACCGGACAGGGGGCCGGGGAGCTGTTTTTT.

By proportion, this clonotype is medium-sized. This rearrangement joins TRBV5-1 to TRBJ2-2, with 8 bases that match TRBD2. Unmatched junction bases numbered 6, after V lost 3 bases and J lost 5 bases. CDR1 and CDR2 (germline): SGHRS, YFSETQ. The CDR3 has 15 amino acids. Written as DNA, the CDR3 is TGCGCCAGCAGCTCAAGCGGGAGTGGGACCGGGGAGCTGTTTTTT. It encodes CASSSSGSGTGELFF.

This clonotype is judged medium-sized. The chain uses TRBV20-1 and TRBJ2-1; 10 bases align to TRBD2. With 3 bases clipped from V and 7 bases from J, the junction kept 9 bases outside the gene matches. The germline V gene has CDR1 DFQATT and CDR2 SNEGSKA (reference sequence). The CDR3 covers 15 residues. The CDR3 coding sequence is TGCAGTGCTAGTTCACCCGGGACTAGCGATAATGAGCAGTTCTTC. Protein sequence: CSASSPGTSDNEQFF.

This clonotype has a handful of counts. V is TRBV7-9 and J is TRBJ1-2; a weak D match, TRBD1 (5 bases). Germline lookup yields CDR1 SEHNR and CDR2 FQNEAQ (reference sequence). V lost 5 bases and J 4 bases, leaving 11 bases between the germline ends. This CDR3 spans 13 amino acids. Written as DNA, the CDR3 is TGTGCCAGCAGCCTGGGGGGGACCTATGGCTACACCTTC. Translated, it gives CASSLGGTYGYTF.

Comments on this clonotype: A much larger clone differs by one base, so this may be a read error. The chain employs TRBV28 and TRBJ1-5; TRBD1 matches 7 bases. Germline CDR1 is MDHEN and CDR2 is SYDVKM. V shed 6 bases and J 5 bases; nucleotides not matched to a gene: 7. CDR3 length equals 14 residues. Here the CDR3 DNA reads TGTGCCAGCAGACCCCAGGGGGTCGATCAGCCCCAGCATTTT. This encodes CASRPQGVDQPQHF.

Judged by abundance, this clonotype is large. As DNA, the CDR3 is TGTGCCAGCAGTTTGCCTCGACAAGCTAACTATGGCTACACCTTC. Translation: CASSLPRQANYGYTF. The chain recombines TRBV28 with TRBJ1-2; D is undetermined. V lost 3 bases and J lost 0, with 11 bases in between. Germline CDR1 is MDHEN and CDR2 is SYDVKM. The CDR3 spans 15 residues.

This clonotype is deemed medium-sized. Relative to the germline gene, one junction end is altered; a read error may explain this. The DNA of the CDR3 is TGCAGTGAGGGGGGACAGGGGAACACTGAAGTTTTCTTT. It is translated as CSEGGQGNTEVFF. The chain has TRBV20-1 and TRBJ1-1; TRBD1 matches 10 bases. The CDR3 is 13 amino acids. Germline CDR1 reads DFQATT; CDR2 reads SNEGSKA (reference sequence).

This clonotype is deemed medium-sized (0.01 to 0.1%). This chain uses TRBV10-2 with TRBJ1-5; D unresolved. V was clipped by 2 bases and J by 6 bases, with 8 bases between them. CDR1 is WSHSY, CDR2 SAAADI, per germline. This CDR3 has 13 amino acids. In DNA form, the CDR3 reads TGCGCCAGCAGTGAGGGGGTTAGTCAGCCCCAGCATTTT. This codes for CASSEGVSQPQHF.

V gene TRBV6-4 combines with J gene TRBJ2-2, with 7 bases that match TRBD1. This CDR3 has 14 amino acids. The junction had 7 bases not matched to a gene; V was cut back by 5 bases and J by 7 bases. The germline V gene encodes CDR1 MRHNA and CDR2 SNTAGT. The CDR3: CASSPQGDIGELFF. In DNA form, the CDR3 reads TGTGCCAGCAGTCCTCAGGGGGACATCGGGGAGCTGTTTTTT.

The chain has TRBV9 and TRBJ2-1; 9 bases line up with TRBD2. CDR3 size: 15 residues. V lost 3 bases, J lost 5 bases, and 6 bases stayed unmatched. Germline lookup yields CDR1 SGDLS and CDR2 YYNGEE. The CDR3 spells CASSELAGADNEQFF. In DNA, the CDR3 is TGTGCCAGCAGCGAATTAGCGGGGGCCGACAATGAGCAGTTCTTC.

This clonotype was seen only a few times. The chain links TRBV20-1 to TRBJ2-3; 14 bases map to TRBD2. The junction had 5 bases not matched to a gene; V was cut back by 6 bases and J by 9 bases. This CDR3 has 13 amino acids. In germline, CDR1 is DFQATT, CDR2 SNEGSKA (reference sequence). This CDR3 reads CSAGTSGGWTQYF. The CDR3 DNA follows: TGCAGTGCCGGGACTAGCGGGGGCTGGACGCAGTATTTT.

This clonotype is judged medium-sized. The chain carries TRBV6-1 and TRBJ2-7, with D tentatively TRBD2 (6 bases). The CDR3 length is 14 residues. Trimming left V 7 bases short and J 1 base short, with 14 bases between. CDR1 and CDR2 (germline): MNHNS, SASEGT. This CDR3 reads CASKLTGDSYEQYF. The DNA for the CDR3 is TGTGCCAGCAAACTCACGGGAGATTCCTACGAGCAGTACTTC.

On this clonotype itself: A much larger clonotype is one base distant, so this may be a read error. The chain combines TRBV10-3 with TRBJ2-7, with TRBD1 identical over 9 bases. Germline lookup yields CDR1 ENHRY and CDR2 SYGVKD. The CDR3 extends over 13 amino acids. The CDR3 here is CAINPGQGYDQYF. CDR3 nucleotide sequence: TGTGCCATCAATCCGGGACAGGGCTACGACCAGTACTTC.

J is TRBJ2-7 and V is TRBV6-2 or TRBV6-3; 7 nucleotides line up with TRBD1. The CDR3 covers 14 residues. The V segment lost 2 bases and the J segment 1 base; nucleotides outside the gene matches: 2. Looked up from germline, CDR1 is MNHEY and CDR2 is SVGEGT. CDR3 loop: CASSYGQVSYEQYF. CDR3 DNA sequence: TGTGCCAGCAGTTACGGACAGGTTTCCTACGAGCAGTACTTC.

In nucleotides, the CDR3 is TGCAGTGCCAGCCTAGCGGGGGGGCCTGGTGAGACCCAGTACTTC. It yields the protein CSASLAGGPGETQYF. The chain recombines TRBV20-1 with TRBJ2-5, with 12 nucleotides matching TRBD2. Germline V gene data show CDR1 as DFQATT and CDR2 as SNEGSKA (reference sequence). V lost 6 bases to trimming and J lost 5 bases; unmatched junction nucleotides: 10. The CDR3 consists of 15 residues.

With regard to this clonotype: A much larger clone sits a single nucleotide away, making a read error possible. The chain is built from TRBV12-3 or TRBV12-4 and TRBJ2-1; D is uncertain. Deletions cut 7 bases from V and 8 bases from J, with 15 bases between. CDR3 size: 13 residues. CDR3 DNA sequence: TGTGCCAGCAATACCCACGGATTGCATGAGCAGTTCTTC. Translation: CASNTHGLHEQFF.

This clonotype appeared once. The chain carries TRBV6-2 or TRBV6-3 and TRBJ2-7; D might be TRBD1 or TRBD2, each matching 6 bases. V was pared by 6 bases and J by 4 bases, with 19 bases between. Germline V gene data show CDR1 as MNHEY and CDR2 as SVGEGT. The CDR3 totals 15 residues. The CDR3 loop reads CASRTGNAGGYEQYF. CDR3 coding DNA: TGTGCCAGCAGAACAGGGAACGCCGGAGGGTACGAGCAGTACTTC.

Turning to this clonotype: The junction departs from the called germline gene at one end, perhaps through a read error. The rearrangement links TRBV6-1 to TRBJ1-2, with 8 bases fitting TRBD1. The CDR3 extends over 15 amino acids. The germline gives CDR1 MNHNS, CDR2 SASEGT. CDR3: CALRAGQGPYYGYTF. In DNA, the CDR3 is TGCGCCCTAAGGGCTGGACAGGGCCCCTACTATGGCTACACCTTC.

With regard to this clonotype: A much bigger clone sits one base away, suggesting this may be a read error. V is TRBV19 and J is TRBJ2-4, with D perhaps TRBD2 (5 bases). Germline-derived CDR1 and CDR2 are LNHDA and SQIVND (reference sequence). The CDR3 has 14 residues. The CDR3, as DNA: TGTGCCAGTAGGCCCCGGGGAGCTCAGGTGGCGGCAGCCTTC. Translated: CASRPRGAQVAAAF.

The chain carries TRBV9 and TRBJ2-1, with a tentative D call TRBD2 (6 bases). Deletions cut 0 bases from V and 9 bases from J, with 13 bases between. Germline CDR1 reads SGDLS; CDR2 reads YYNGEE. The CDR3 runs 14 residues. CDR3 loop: CASSVEPGSGEQFF. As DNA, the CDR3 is TGTGCCAGCAGCGTAGAACCCGGGAGCGGTGAGCAGTTCTTC.

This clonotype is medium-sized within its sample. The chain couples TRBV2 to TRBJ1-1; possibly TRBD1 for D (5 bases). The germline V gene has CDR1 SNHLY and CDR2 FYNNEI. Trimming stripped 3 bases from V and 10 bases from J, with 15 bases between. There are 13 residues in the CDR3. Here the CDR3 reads CASSDRQGSVAFF. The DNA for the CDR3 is TGTGCCAGCAGTGATAGGCAGGGTAGTGTAGCTTTCTTT.

Written as DNA, the CDR3 is TGTGCCAGCAGACCCGGCCGGACTAGCGGTCTCCAAGAGACCCAGTACTTC. It encodes CASRPGRTSGLQETQYF. The chain recombines TRBV5-8 with TRBJ2-1, with TRBD2 matching over 10 bases. Matching the DNA end better, TRBJ2-5 makes the J call doubtful. The CDR3 spans 17 residues. Per the germline V gene, CDR1 is SGHTS and CDR2 is YDEGEE.

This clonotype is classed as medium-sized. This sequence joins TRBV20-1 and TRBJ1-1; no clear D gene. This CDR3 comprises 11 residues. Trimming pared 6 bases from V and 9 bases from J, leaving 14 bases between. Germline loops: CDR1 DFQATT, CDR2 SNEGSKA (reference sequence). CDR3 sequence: CSAQHGLKAFF. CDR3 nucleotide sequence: TGCAGTGCCCAACACGGTCTAAAAGCTTTCTTT.

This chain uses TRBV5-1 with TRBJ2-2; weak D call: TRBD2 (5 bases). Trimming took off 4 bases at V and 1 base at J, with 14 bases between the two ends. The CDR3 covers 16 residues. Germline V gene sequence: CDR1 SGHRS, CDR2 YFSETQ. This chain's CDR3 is CASSLAGKGNTGELFF. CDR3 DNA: TGCGCCAGCAGCCTCGCCGGGAAGGGGAACACCGGGGAGCTGTTTTTT.

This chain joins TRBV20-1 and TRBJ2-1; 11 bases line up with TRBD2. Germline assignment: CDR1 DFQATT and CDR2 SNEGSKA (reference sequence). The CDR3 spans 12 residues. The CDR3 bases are TGCAGAACGACTAGCGGGAACAATGAGCAGTTCTTC. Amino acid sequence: CRTTSGNNEQFF.

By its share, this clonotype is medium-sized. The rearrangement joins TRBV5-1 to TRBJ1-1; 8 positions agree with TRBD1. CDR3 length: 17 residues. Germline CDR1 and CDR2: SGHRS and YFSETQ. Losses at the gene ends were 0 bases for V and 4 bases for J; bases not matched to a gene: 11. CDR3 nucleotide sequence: TGCGCCAGCAGCTTGGGATCTACAGGGGGGTTGATCACTGAAGCTTTCTTT. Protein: CASSLGSTGGLITEAFF.

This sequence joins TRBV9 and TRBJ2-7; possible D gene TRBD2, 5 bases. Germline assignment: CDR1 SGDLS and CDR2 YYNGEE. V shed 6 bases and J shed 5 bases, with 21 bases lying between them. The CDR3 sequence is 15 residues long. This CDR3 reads CASTGFTANWHEQYF. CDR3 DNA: TGTGCCAGCACGGGGTTTACAGCGAACTGGCACGAGCAGTACTTC.